This is a list of T cell receptor beta chains from one sample in a study of response to subunit inactivated influenza vaccine. One entry per CDR3 protein, called by TCRdb with MiXCR from the RT-PCR reads. The data show about 580,000 distinct CDR3 sequences, approximately 14% seen once. The source material was PBMCs from blood, sampled approximately 13 days after vaccination. Every receptor here comes from a man between 45 and 60 years old who received an inactivated influenza vaccine. The CDR3 runs from the conserved cysteine through the conserved F or W. D genes are given only for firm matches. Size tells how often a clone was seen (once, few, many) or the class of an expanded clone, and some rows leave it out.

CDR3 length: 15
D gene: TRBD2
V gene: TRBV20-1
clone size: -
J gene: TRBJ2-1
CDR3 DNA: TGCAGTGCCCCCCTAGCGGGACGAAGCTACAATGAGCAGTTCTTC
CDR3 protein: CSAPLAGRSYNEQFF

CDR3 length: 17
D gene: TRBD1
V gene: TRBV7-2
clone size: few
J gene: TRBJ1-4
CDR3 DNA: TGTGCCAGCAGCACCGGGACAGGGACTTTTGACAGCGGAAAACTGTTTTTT
CDR3 protein: CASSTGTGTFDSGKLFF

CDR3 length: 13
D gene: -
V gene: TRBV5-1
clone size: -
J gene: TRBJ1-1
CDR3 DNA: TGCGCCAGCAGCCCGATGGACAGCGCTGAAGTTTTCTTT
CDR3 protein: CASSPMDSAEVFF

CDR3 length: 14
D gene: -
V gene: TRBV25-1
clone size: few
J gene: TRBJ2-7
CDR3 DNA: TGTGCCAGCAGTGAATGGTCCTCCTCCTACGAGCAGTACTTC
CDR3 protein: CASSEWSSSYEQYF

CDR3 length: 17
D gene: TRBD2
V gene: TRBV12-3/TRBV12-4
clone size: many
J gene: TRBJ2-2
CDR3 DNA: TGTGCCAGCAGACCCCGAGGGAGGGGTCTCGACACCGGGGAGCTGTTTTTT
CDR3 protein: CASRPRGRGLDTGELFF

CDR3 length: 14
D gene: -
V gene: TRBV4-3
clone size: few
J gene: TRBJ2-7
CDR3 DNA: TGCGCCAGCAGCCAAGAGTGGCTATCAGGCGAGCAGTACTTC
CDR3 protein: CASSQEWLSGEQYF

CDR3 length: 14
D gene: -
V gene: TRBV6-2/TRBV6-3
clone size: -
J gene: TRBJ1-1
CDR3 DNA: TGTGCCAGCAGTTACGGGGTGAGGAGCAGTGAAGCTTTCTTT
CDR3 protein: CASSYGVRSSEAFF

CDR3 length: 16
D gene: -
V gene: TRBV28
clone size: few
J gene: TRBJ2-3
CDR3 DNA: TGTGCCAGCAGTCGACTAGAGCGGATGGGCACAGATACGCAGTATTTT
CDR3 protein: CASSRLERMGTDTQYF

CDR3 length: 13
D gene: -
V gene: TRBV28
clone size: -
J gene: TRBJ2-3
CDR3 DNA: TGTGCCAGCGCTTTTAGGGGATCGGATACGCAGTATTTT
CDR3 protein: CASAFRGSDTQYF

CDR3 length: 16
D gene: -
V gene: TRBV5-1
clone size: -
J gene: TRBJ2-2
CDR3 DNA: TGCGCCAGCAGCTTGGGTAACTTCGGGAACACCGGGGAGCTGTTTTTT
CDR3 protein: CASSLGNFGNTGELFF

CDR3 length: 16
D gene: TRBD1
V gene: TRBV20-1
clone size: -
J gene: TRBJ2-3
CDR3 DNA: TGCAGTGCTAGAGATCCCGGGACAGGGTTTACAGATACGCAGTATTTT
CDR3 protein: CSARDPGTGFTDTQYF

CDR3 length: 15
D gene: -
V gene: TRBV20-1
clone size: -
J gene: TRBJ2-3
CDR3 DNA: TGCAGTGCTTCGGGGGTAACTGGGAGGCCAGATACGCAGTATTTT
CDR3 protein: CSASGVTGRPDTQYF

CDR3 length: 14
D gene: -
V gene: TRBV29-1
clone size: -
J gene: TRBJ1-1
CDR3 DNA: TGCAGCGTTGATCGGGGAGGGCTAGACACTGAAGCTTTCTTT
CDR3 protein: CSVDRGGLDTEAFF

CDR3 length: 15
D gene: TRBD2
V gene: TRBV29-1
clone size: few
J gene: TRBJ2-1
CDR3 DNA: TGCAGCGTTGAAGATTCTAGCGGCTCCTACAATGAGCAGTTCTTC
CDR3 protein: CSVEDSSGSYNEQFF

CDR3 length: 14
D gene: -
V gene: TRBV27
clone size: -
J gene: TRBJ2-6
CDR3 DNA: TGTGCCAGCAGAAAGGTAACCGGGGCCAACGTCCTGACTTTC
CDR3 protein: CASRKVTGANVLTF

CDR3 length: 15
D gene: TRBD1
V gene: TRBV11-2
clone size: -
J gene: TRBJ2-5
CDR3 DNA: TGTGCCAGCAGCCCAAGACAGGGGTTCGGGGAGACCCAGTACTTC
CDR3 protein: CASSPRQGFGETQYF

CDR3 length: 16
D gene: -
V gene: TRBV4-2
clone size: -
J gene: TRBJ2-7
CDR3 DNA: TGTGCCAGCAGCCAAGATTGGGGAATGGTTGCCTACGAGCAGTACTTC
CDR3 protein: CASSQDWGMVAYEQYF

CDR3 length: 15
D gene: -
V gene: TRBV6-5
clone size: few
J gene: TRBJ2-7
CDR3 DNA: TGTGCCAGCAGTAACCCCCCGGGACGGCCCTACGAGCAGTACTTC
CDR3 protein: CASSNPPGRPYEQYF

CDR3 length: 15
D gene: TRBD1
V gene: TRBV6-5
clone size: few
J gene: TRBJ1-5
CDR3 DNA: TGTGCCAGCAGTTACAGGGCAGGGGGAGATCAGCCCCAGCATTTT
CDR3 protein: CASSYRAGGDQPQHF

CDR3 length: 14
D gene: -
V gene: TRBV19
clone size: few
J gene: TRBJ2-3
CDR3 DNA: TGTGCCAGTAGTATAGATCATCTAACAGATACGCAGTATTTT
CDR3 protein: CASSIDHLTDTQYF

CDR3 length: 14
D gene: -
V gene: TRBV7-2
clone size: -
J gene: TRBJ2-3
CDR3 DNA: TGTGCCAGCAGCTCCGACTCCTCCCGGGGTACGCAGTATTTT
CDR3 protein: CASSSDSSRGTQYF

CDR3 length: 17
D gene: -
V gene: TRBV4-3
clone size: few
J gene: TRBJ1-2
CDR3 DNA: TGCGCCAGCAGCCAGTTATTCGTACAGGGTGATAACTATGGCTACACCTTC
CDR3 protein: CASSQLFVQGDNYGYTF

CDR3 length: 15
D gene: TRBD2
V gene: TRBV6-2/TRBV6-3
clone size: -
J gene: TRBJ2-2
CDR3 DNA: TGTGCCAGCAGCCCCGGGGGGGCCCACACCGGGGAGCTGTTTTTT
CDR3 protein: CASSPGGAHTGELFF

CDR3 length: 13
D gene: -
V gene: TRBV20-1
clone size: few
J gene: TRBJ1-2
CDR3 DNA: TGCAGTGCTAGGGATGACAGAGTCAATGGCTACACCTTC
CDR3 protein: CSARDDRVNGYTF

CDR3 length: 15
D gene: -
V gene: TRBV6-2/TRBV6-3
clone size: few
J gene: TRBJ1-1
CDR3 DNA: TGTGCCAGCCGAGCCGACGGACTATTGAACACTGAAGCTTTCTTT
CDR3 protein: CASRADGLLNTEAFF

CDR3 length: 17
D gene: -
V gene: TRBV20-1
clone size: few
J gene: TRBJ2-1
CDR3 DNA: TGCAGTGCTAGAGATCTCCAAGGGGGAGGGAGTGACAATGAGCAGTTCTTC
CDR3 protein: CSARDLQGGGSDNEQFF

CDR3 length: 16
D gene: TRBD1
V gene: TRBV27
clone size: few
J gene: TRBJ2-3
CDR3 DNA: TGTGCCAGCAGTTTATTCGGAGGGACAGGGGCAGATACGCAGTATTTT
CDR3 protein: CASSLFGGTGADTQYF

CDR3 length: 16
D gene: TRBD1
V gene: TRBV4-3
clone size: -
J gene: TRBJ1-4
CDR3 DNA: TGCGCCAGCAGCCCGGGGACAGGTTGGGGGGGTGAAAAACTGTTTTTT
CDR3 protein: CASSPGTGWGGEKLFF

CDR3 length: 15
D gene: -
V gene: TRBV7-9
clone size: few
J gene: TRBJ2-7
CDR3 DNA: TGTGCCAGCAGCCCTGCTTCAGGGACATCCTACGAGCAGTACTTC
CDR3 protein: CASSPASGTSYEQYF

CDR3 length: 13
D gene: -
V gene: TRBV10-3
clone size: few
J gene: TRBJ2-3
CDR3 DNA: TGTGCCGCCGGAGGGGATAACACAGATACGCAGTATTTT
CDR3 protein: CAAGGDNTDTQYF

CDR3 length: 15
D gene: -
V gene: TRBV12-3/TRBV12-4
clone size: few
J gene: TRBJ1-4
CDR3 DNA: TGTGCCAGCAGTTTCGCCGGGGCGTATTCTGAAAAACTGTTTTTT
CDR3 protein: CASSFAGAYSEKLFF

CDR3 length: 12
D gene: -
V gene: TRBV7-2
clone size: -
J gene: TRBJ1-1
CDR3 DNA: TGTGCCAGCAGCCAAGGACAGCCTGAAGCTTTCTTT
CDR3 protein: CASSQGQPEAFF